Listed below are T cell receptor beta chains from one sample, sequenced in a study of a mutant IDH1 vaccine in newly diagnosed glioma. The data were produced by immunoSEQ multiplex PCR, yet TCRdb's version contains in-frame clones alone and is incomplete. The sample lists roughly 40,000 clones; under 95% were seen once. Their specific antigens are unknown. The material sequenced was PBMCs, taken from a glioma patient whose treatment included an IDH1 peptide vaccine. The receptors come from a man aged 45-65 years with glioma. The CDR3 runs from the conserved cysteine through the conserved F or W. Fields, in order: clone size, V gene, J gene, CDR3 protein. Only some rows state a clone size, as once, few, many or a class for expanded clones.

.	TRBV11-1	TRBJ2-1	CASSFANEQFF
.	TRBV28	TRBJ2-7	CASSTNRKSSYEQYF
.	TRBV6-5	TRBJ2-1	CASSLGQSSYNEQFF
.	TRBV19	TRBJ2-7	CASSRHTGERVYEQYF
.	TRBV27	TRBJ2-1	CASSPTRNNEQFF
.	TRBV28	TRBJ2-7	CASSPPQGQGWQYF
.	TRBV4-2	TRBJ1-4	CASSQQTGGGEELFF
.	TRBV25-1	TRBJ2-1	CASSGTQGKELRGIEQFF
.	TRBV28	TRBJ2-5	CASSLGRGSSGRLETQYF
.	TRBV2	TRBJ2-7	CASRELAGVSYEQYF
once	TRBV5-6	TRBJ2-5	CASSFRDPGETQYF
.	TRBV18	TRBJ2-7	CASSPIQGGSYEQYF
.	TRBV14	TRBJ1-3	CASSQQGPGNTIYF
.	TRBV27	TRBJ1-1	CASSLSGLWAEAFF
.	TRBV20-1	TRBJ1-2	CRVDRRYGYTF
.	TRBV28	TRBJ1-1	CASSQPGQIEAFF
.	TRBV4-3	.	CASSPGQAYEQYF
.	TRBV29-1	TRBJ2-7	CSVEDQAGLDYEQYF
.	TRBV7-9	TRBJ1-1	CASLSPGPAMNTEAFF
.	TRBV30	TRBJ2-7	CAWRDRGYEQYF
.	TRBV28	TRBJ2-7	CAVGRNYEQYF
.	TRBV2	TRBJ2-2	CASSEALLDGELFF
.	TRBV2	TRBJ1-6	CASSTGGFNSPLHF
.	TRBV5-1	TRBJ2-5	CASSLTSTGETQYF
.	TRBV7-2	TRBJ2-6	CASSPGPPSGANVLTF
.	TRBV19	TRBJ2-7	CASSIDRLAAYEQYF
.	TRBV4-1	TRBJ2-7	CASSQVVRATTWAYEQYF
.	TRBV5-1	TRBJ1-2	CASSWTPANYGYTF
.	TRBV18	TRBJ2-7	CASSPRQDSFYEQYF
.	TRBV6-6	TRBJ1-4	CASSGRDNEKLFF
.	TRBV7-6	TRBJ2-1	CASSLEQREQFF
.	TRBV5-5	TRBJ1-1	CASTPRIGEAFF
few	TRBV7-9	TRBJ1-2	CASSSDRLPTF
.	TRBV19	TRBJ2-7	CASRQGQGSYEQYF
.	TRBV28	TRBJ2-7	CASSLWDPNEQYF
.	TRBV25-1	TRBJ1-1	CASSPGTGGVAEAFF
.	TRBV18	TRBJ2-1	CASSPGQYNEQFF
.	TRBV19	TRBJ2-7	CASSPPGREQYF
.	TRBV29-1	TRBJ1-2	CSVAEVQVGYGYTF
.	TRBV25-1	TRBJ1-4	CASSDHTTGFANEKLFF
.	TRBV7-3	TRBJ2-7	CASRPGGDTREQYF
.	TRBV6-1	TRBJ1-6	CASSEGENSPLHF